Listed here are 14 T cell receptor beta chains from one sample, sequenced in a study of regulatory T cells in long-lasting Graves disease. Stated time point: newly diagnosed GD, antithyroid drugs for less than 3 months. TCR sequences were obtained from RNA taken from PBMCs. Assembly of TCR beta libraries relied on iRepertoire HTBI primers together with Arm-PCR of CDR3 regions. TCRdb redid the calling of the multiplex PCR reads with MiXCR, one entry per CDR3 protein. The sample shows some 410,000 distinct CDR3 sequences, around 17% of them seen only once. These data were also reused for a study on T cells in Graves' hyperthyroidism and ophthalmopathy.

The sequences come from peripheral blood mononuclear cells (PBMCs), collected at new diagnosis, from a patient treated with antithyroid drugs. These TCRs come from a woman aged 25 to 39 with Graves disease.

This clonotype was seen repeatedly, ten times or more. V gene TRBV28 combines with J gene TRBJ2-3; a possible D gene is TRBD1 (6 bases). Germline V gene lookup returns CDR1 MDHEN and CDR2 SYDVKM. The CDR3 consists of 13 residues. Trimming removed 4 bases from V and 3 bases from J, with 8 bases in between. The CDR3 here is CASSYRVTDTQYF. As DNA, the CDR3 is TGTGCCAGCAGTTACAGGGTAACAGATACGCAGTATTTT.

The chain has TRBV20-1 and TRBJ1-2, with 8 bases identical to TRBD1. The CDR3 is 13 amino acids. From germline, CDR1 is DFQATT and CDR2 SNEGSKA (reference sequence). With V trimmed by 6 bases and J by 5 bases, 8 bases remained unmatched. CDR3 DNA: TGCAGTGCCGCCGGGGGACAGGCTTATGGCTACACCTTC. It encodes CSAAGGQAYGYTF.

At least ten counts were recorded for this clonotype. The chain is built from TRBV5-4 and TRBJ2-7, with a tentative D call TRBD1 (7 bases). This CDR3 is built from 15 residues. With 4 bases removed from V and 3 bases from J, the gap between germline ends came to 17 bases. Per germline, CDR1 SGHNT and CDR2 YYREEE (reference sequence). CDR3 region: CASSSRGVANYEQYF. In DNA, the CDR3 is TGTGCCAGCAGCAGCAGGGGGGTAGCGAACTACGAGCAGTACTTC.

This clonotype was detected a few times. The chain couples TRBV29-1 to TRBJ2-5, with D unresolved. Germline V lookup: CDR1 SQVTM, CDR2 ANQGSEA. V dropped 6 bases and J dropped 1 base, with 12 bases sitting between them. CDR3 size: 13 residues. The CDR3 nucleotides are TGCAGCGTCGATGACGGACGCCAAGAGACCCAGTACTTC. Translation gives CSVDDGRQETQYF.

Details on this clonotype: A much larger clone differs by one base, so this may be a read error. CDR3 in DNA: TGCGCCAGCAGCTTTGGACGCGCCAGCGGGACTGACCGGGAGCTGTTTTTT. This gives the protein CASSFGRASGTDRELFF. The chain uses TRBV5-1 and TRBJ2-2, with 7 nucleotides matching TRBD2. Germline values: CDR1 SGHRS, CDR2 YFSETQ. The V segment lost 2 bases and the J segment 9 bases; nucleotides outside the gene matches: 16. This CDR3 contains 17 residues.

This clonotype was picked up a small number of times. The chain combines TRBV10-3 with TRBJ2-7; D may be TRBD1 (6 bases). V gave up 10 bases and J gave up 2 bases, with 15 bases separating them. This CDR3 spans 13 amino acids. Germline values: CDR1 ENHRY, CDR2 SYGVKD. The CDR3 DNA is TGTGCCAGCTCTAGGACAGAAACCTACGAGCAGTACTTC. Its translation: CASSRTETYEQYF.

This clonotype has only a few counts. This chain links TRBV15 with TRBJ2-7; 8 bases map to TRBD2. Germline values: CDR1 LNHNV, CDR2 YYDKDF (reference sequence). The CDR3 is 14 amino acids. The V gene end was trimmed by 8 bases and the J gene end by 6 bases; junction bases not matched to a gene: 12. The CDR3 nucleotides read TGTGCCACCGCACTGGGACTAGAGATCCCCGAGCAGTACTTC. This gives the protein CATALGLEIPEQYF. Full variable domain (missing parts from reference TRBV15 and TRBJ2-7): DAMVIQNPRYQVTQFGKPVTLSCSQTLNHNVMYWYQQKSSQAPKLLFHYYDKDFNNEADTPDNFQSRRPNTSFCFLDIRSPGLGDTAMYLCATALGLEIPEQYFGPGTRLTVT.

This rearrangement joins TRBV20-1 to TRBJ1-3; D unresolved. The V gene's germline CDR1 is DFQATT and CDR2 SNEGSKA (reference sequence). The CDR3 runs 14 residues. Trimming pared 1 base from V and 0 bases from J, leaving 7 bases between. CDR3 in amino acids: CSARVRSSGNTIYF. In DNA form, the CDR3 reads TGCAGTGCTAGAGTAAGGAGCTCTGGAAACACCATATATTTT.

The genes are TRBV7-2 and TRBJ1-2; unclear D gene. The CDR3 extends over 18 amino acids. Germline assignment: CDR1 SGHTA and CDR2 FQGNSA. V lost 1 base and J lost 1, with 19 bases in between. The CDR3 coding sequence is TGTGCCAGCAGCTTAGTCCCGCATCTTCGGCTGATTAACTATGGCTACACCTTC. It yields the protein CASSLVPHLRLINYGYTF. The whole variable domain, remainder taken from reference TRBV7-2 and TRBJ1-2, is GAGVSQSPSNKVTEKGKDVELRCDPISGHTALYWYRQSLGQGLEFLIYFQGNSAPDKSGLPSDRFSAERTGGSVSTLTIQRTQQEDSAVYLCASSLVPHLRLINYGYTFGSGTRLTVV.

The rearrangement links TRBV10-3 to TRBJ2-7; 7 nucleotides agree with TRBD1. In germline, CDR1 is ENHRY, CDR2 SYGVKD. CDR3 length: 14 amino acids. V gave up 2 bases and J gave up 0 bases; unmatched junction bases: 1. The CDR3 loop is CAISETGASYEQYF. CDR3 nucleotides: TGTGCCATCAGTGAGACAGGGGCCTCCTACGAGCAGTACTTC.

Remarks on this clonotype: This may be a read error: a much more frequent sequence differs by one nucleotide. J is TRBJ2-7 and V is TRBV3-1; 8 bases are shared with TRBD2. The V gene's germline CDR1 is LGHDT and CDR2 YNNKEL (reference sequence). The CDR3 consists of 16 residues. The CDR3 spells CASGQGTRVEPYEQYF. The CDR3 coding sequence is TGTGCCAGCGGCCAAGGGACTAGGGTGGAGCCCTACGAGCAGTACTTC.

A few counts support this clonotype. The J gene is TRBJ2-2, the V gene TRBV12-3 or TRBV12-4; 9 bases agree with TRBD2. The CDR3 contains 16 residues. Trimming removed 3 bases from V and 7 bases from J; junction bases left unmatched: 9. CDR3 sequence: CASSFFAGGPNGELFF. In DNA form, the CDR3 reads TGTGCCAGCAGTTTTTTCGCGGGAGGGCCGAACGGGGAGCTGTTTTTT.

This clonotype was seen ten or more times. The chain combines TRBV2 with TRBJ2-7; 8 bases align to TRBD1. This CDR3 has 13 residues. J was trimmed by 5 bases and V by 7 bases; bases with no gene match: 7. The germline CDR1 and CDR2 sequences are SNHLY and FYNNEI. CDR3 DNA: TGTGCCAGCACTGCAGGGGGCGGGGACGAGCAGTACTTC. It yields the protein CASTAGGGDEQYF.

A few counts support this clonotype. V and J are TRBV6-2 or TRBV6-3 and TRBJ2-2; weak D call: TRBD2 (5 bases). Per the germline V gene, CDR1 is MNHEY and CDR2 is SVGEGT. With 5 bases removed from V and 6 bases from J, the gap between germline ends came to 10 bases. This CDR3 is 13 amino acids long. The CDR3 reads CASSPRGSGELFF. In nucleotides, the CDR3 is TGTGCCAGCAGTCCCCGGGGATCCGGGGAGCTGTTTTTT.